This entry is about one T cell receptor beta chain. Its antigen is unknown. This sample was included in a study of T cells in localized non-small cell lung cancer. Overall study findings and caveats: The greatest T cell clonality was found in uninvolved adjacent lung (higher than in tumor). Appearance in adjacent lung was seen for a median approximately 60 of the top 100 tumor clones.

The assay was immunoSEQ multiplex PCR, and TCRdb's table has in-frame clones only and misses some. The table includes roughly 30,000 clones, approximately 94% detected once. The CDR3 runs 14 residues. In germline, CDR1 is KGHSH, CDR2 LQKENI. Trimming took 6 bases from V and 1 from J, leaving 11 bases between them. The sample here was peripheral blood, taken before any cancer treatment. The receptor was derived from a woman aged 35 to 75 with stage I lung adenocarcinoma. The chain carries TRBV18 and TRBJ2-3, with D perhaps TRBD1 or TRBD2 (6 bases each). CDR3 protein: CASSVRGGTDTQYF. CDR3 bases: TGTGCCAGCTCTGTAAGGGGGGGCACAGATACGCAGTATTTT.